The 19 T cell receptor beta chains reported below all come from one sample, sequenced in a study of CD8+ T cells in alopecia areata. TCR sequencing used cDNA made by reverse transcription of extracted RNA. Using immunoSEQ multiplex PCR, the repertoire was profiled, and TCRdb retains in-frame clones only, with some absent. The table lists some 30,000 clones, around three quarters of them singletons. The specimen sequenced was NKG2D-low CD8+ T cells sorted from blood. These receptors all stem from a human donor with alopecia areata.

This sequence joins TRBV20-1 and TRBJ2-3, with 8 bases identical to TRBD2. The CDR3 has 10 amino acids. Germline loops: CDR1 DFQATT, CDR2 SNEGSKA (reference sequence). With 4 bases clipped from V and 11 bases from J, the junction kept 2 bases outside the gene matches. This chain's CDR3 is CSAILAGQYF. CDR3 sequence (DNA): TGCAGTGCTATTCTAGCGGGGCAGTATTTT.

The chain uses TRBV6-1 and TRBJ1-2, with 11 bases lining up with TRBD1. This CDR3 contains 15 residues. Germline values: CDR1 MNHNS, CDR2 SASEGT. V lost 3 bases, J lost 4 bases, and 4 bases stayed unmatched. CDR3: CASSEPGQGVYGYTF. In DNA, the CDR3 is TGTGCCAGCAGTGAGCCGGGACAGGGGGTCTATGGCTACACCTTC.

This sequence joins TRBV11-3 and TRBJ2-1; D not resolved. The germline CDR1 and CDR2 sequences are SGHNT and YENEEA. Trimming took off 3 bases at V and 0 bases at J, with 3 bases between the two ends. This CDR3 has 13 residues. The CDR3 is CASSFSSYNEQFF. DNA of the CDR3: TGTGCCAGCAGCTTCTCCTCCTACAATGAGCAGTTCTTC.

CDR3 nucleotide sequence: TGTGCCAGCAGCTTGGGACAGTCCTACGAGCAGTACTTC. Protein: CASSLGQSYEQYF. This chain links TRBV5-6 with TRBJ2-7, with D possibly being TRBD1 (5 bases). The CDR3 is 13 residues long. V lost 0 bases and J 1 base, leaving 5 bases between the germline ends. CDR1 is SGHDT, CDR2 YYEEEE, per germline.

Relative to its sample, this clone is medium-sized (0.01 to 0.1%). The V gene is TRBV4-3, the J gene TRBJ2-2; 16 bases fit TRBD2. This CDR3 is 18 amino acids long. Germline values: CDR1 LGHNA, CDR2 YSLEER. The V segment lost 4 bases and the J segment 3 bases; nucleotides outside the gene matches: 5. CDR3 amino acids: CASSPGLAGGPDTGELFF. The CDR3 DNA sequence: TGCGCCAGCAGCCCGGGACTAGCGGGGGGGCCCGACACCGGGGAGCTGTTTTTT.

V usage is TRBV5-1 and J usage is TRBJ2-5, with 7 bases fitting TRBD1. Germline assignment: CDR1 SGHRS and CDR2 YFSETQ. This CDR3 has 13 amino acids. V shed 5 bases and J 5 bases; nucleotides not matched to a gene: 6. The DNA for the CDR3 is TGCGCCAGCAGTGGGACAGCAGAGGAGACCCAGTACTTC. Protein sequence: CASSGTAEETQYF.

CDR3 sequence (DNA): TGTGCAAGTCGCTTAGCGGGGCTTTACAATGAGCAGTTCTTC. This codes for CASRLAGLYNEQFF. The chain joins TRBV12-2 to TRBJ2-1; no check of the table's D call, TRBD1, against the DNA was made. TRBV12-2 corresponds to a pseudogene. The CDR3 spans 14 residues.

The chain has TRBV7-8 and TRBJ2-7; perhaps D is TRBD1 or TRBD2 (6 bases each). There are 14 residues in the CDR3. Germline CDR1 is SGHVS and CDR2 is FQNEAQ. Trimming pared 5 bases from V and 7 bases from J, leaving 18 bases between. Written as DNA, the CDR3 is TGTGCCAGCAGCGTCCACTTGGGGGCGGGGGAGCAGTACTTC. Its protein product is CASSVHLGAGEQYF.

The gene calls are TRBV7-9 and TRBJ2-7, with TRBD2 matching over 15 bases. There are 16 residues in the CDR3. Looked up from germline, CDR1 is SEHNR and CDR2 is FQNEAQ (reference sequence). Unmatched junction bases numbered 8, after V lost 5 bases and J lost 6 bases. The CDR3 spells CASSHGLAGGLGEQYF. CDR3 DNA sequence: TGTGCCAGCAGCCACGGACTAGCGGGAGGGCTGGGCGAGCAGTACTTC.

The chain employs TRBV27 and TRBJ1-4; no firm D call. The V end lost 6 bases, the J end lost 1 base, and 6 bases lay between the germline ends. CDR1 MNHEY and CDR2 SMNVEV come from the germline V gene (reference sequence). The CDR3 spans 13 residues. The CDR3 is CASRKGTNEKLFF. CDR3 sequence (DNA): TGTGCCAGCAGGAAGGGAACTAATGAAAAACTGTTTTTT.

This clone was detected once. V and J are TRBV29-1 and TRBJ2-1; tentative D call: TRBD2 (6 bases). The CDR3 is 14 residues long. V shed 4 bases and J shed 0 bases, with 10 bases lying between them. The germline V gene encodes CDR1 SQVTM and CDR2 ANQGSEA. The CDR3 bases are TGCAGCGTTGTGGGGCGGGACTCCTACAATGAGCAGTTCTTC. It translates to CSVVGRDSYNEQFF.

Details on this clone: In the same sample, other DNA sequences code for this CDR3. The rearrangement links TRBV29-1 to TRBJ2-1; D is possibly TRBD2 (5 bases). Trimming pared 4 bases from V and 0 bases from J, leaving 10 bases between. The length of the CDR3 is 14 residues. The germline CDR1 and CDR2 sequences are SQVTM and ANQGSEA. This CDR3 reads CSVVSGSSYNEQFF. The CDR3 bases are TGCAGCGTTGTTTCGGGGAGCTCCTACAATGAGCAGTTCTTC.

CDR3 sequence (DNA): TGTGCCAGCAGCTCTACAGGGTTTGGGGCCAACGTCCTGACTTTC. Encoded protein: CASSSTGFGANVLTF. J is TRBJ2-6 and V is TRBV7-9; TRBD1 might be the D (6 bases). Trimming removed 4 bases from V and 3 bases from J, with 10 bases in between. Germline CDR1 reads SEHNR; CDR2 reads FQNEAQ (reference sequence). The CDR3 totals 15 residues. Complete variable domain (other parts from reference TRBV7-9 and TRBJ2-6): DTGVSQNPRHKITKRGQNVTFRCDPISEHNRLYWYRQTLGQGPEFLTYFQNEAQLEKSRLLSDRFSAERPKGSFSTLEIQRTEQGDSAMYLCASSSTGFGANVLTFGAGSRLTVL.

The chain is built from TRBV29-1 and TRBJ2-7; the D gene is possibly TRBD2 (5 bases). This CDR3 has 13 amino acids. Per germline, CDR1 SQVTM and CDR2 ANQGSEA. The V and J ends lost 0 bases and 0 bases respectively, with 6 bases between them. The CDR3 DNA is TGCAGCGTTGAAGAGGACTCCTCCTACGAGCAGTACTTC. Protein: CSVEEDSSYEQYF.

V usage is TRBV4-3 and J usage is TRBJ2-1, with D unclear. CDR3 length equals 16 residues. V was pared by 0 bases and J by 2 bases, with 11 bases between. In germline, CDR1 is LGHNA, CDR2 YSLEER. The CDR3 nucleotides read TGCGCCAGCAGCCAAGATGGGCAAGGGACCTACAATGAGCAGTTCTTC. It translates to CASSQDGQGTYNEQFF.

This clone was seen once. CDR3 loop: CANGRGPDTDTQYF. CDR3 sequence (DNA): TGTGCCAACGGCAGGGGGCCGGACACAGATACGCAGTATTTT. The chain joins TRBV2 to TRBJ2-3, with 8 bases fitting TRBD1. Germline CDR1 reads SNHLY; CDR2 reads FYNNEI. CDR3 size: 14 residues. The V segment lost 10 bases and the J segment 2 bases; nucleotides outside the gene matches: 8.

This clone was counted only a few times. The rearrangement uses TRBV30 and TRBJ2-1; D gene ambiguous. CDR3 size: 13 residues. With 4 bases removed from V and 3 bases from J, the gap between germline ends came to 10 bases. Germline-derived CDR1 and CDR2 are GTSNPN and SVGIG (reference sequence). DNA for the CDR3: TGTGCCTGGAATCGGAGCGTCTACAATGAGCAGTTCTTC. It encodes CAWNRSVYNEQFF.

The V and J genes are TRBV7-8 and TRBJ2-2; D not certain. The CDR3 covers 12 residues. Germline CDR1 reads SGHVS; CDR2 reads FQNEAQ. Trimming removed 10 bases from V and 3 bases from J, with 9 bases in between. CDR3 DNA: TGTGCCATAACGTGGTACACCGGGGAGCTGTTTTTT. This translates into CAITWYTGELFF.

This clone has more than one count but fewer than ten. This CDR3 reads CAIGDSQNLYNEQFF. In nucleotides, the CDR3 is TGTGCCATCGGAGACAGCCAAAACTTATACAATGAGCAGTTCTTC. The chain links TRBV10-3 to TRBJ2-1, with a possible D match to TRBD1 (5 bases). This CDR3 has 15 residues. Trimming stripped 8 bases from V and 4 bases from J, with 18 bases between. Per the germline V gene, CDR1 is ENHRY and CDR2 is SYGVKD.